This paragraph covers one T cell receptor (beta chain) sequence. No antigen is known for it. The data were obtained in a study of T cells in localized non-small cell lung cancer. The study's findings and limits: Turning up in adjacent lung were a median about 61 of the top 100 tumor clones. The study linked higher blood T cell density to longer overall survival. Compared with tumor, uninvolved adjacent lung displayed greater T cell clonality, ranking highest overall. Sequencing was limited to one tumor region, leaving the possibility of heterogeneity open.

Clones were read by immunoSEQ multiplex PCR, and TCRdb kept only the in-frame ones, dropping some. Here the sample spans about 77,000 clones, roughly 91% being singletons. V lost 4 bases, J lost 1 base, and 8 bases lay in between. CDR3 length: 13 amino acids. Germline V gives CDR1 SGHRS, CDR2 YFSETQ. The sequence came from a woman aged 35 to 70 with stage I squamous cell lung carcinoma. The starting material was peripheral blood, obtained before any cancer treatment. The chain carries TRBV5-1 and TRBJ1-1; D not resolved. This chain's CDR3 is CASSPAANTEAFF. CDR3 bases: TGCGCCAGCAGCCCGGCGGCGAACACTGAAGCTTTCTTT.